This T cell receptor (beta chain) was identified in a study of blood T cell repertoires in COVID-19. Study-level background: Both acute and convalescent COVID-19 samples were obtained from the United States, Italy and Spain.

Germline V gene lookup returns CDR1 KGHDR and CDR2 SFDVKD. This CDR3 is 18 amino acids long. Trimming cost V 3 bases and J 8 bases; bases outside gene matches: 15. The method was immunoSEQ multiplex PCR; TCRdb's version includes in-frame clones alone and lacks a portion of them. The sample carries around 250,000 clones, about 82% recorded once. The source is a man aged 50 or older with active or convalescent COVID-19. Sequencing was done on a sample of peripheral blood. The chain uses TRBV24-1 and TRBJ1-2, with 12 bases matching TRBD1. CDR3 protein: CATSDPEGQGARREGYTF. CDR3 DNA: TGTGCCACCAGTGATCCGGAGGGACAGGGGGCACGACGGGAGGGCTACACCTTC.